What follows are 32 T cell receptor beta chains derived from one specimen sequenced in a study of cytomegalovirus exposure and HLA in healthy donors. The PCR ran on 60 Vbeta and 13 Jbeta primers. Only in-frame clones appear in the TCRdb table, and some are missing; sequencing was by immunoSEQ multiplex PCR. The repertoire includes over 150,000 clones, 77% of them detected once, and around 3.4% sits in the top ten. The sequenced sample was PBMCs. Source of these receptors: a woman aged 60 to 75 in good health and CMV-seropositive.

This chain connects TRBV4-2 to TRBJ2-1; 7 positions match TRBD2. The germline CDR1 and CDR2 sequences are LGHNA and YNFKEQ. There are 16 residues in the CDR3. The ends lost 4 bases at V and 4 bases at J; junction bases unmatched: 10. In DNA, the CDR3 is TGTGCCAGCAGCCCGCGAACGGGGAGGGTGTACAATGAGCAGTTCTTC. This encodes CASSPRTGRVYNEQFF.

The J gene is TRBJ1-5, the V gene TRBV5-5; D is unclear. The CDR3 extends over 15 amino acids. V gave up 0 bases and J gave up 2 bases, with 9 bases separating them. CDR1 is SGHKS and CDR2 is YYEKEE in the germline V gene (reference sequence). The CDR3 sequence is CASSLVSLGNQPQHF. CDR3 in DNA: TGTGCCAGCAGCTTGGTCTCCCTAGGCAATCAGCCCCAGCATTTT.

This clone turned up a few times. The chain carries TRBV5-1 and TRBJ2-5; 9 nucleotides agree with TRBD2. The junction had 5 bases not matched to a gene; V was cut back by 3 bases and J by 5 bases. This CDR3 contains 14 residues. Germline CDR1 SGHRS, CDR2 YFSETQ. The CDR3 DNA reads TGCGCCAGCAGCTCGGGACTAGCCGGTGAGACCCAGTACTTC. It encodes CASSSGLAGETQYF.

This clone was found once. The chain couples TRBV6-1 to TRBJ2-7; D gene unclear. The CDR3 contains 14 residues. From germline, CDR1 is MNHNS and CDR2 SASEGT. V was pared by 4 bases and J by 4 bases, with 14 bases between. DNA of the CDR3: TGTGCCAGCAGTGTGGCAGACTCTATTTACGAGCAGTACTTC. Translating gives CASSVADSIYEQYF.

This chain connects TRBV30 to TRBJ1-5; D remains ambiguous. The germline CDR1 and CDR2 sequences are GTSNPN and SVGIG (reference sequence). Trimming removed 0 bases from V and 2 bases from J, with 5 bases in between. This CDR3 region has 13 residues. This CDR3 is CAWSVLGNQPQHF. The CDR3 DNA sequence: TGTGCCTGGAGTGTTCTCGGCAATCAGCCCCAGCATTTT. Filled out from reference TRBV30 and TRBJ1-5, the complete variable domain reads SQTIHQWPATLVQPVGSPLSLECTVEGTSNPNLYWYRQAAGRGLQLLFYSVGIGQISSEVPQNLSASRPQDRQFILSSKKLLLSDSGFYLCAWSVLGNQPQHFGDGTRLSIL.

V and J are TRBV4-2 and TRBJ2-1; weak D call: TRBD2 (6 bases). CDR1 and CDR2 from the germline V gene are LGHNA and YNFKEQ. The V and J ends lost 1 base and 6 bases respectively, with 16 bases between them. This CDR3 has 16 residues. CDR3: CASSQVRAGWGNEQFF. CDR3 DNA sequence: TGTGCCAGCAGCCAAGTTCGGGCGGGGTGGGGCAATGAGCAGTTCTTC.

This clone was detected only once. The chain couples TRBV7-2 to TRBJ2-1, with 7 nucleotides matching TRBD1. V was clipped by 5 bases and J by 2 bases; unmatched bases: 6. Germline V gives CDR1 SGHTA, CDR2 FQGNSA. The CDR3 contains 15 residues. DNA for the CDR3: TGTGCCAGCAGCCTCTACAGGGGAGCCTACAATGAGCAGTTCTTC. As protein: CASSLYRGAYNEQFF.

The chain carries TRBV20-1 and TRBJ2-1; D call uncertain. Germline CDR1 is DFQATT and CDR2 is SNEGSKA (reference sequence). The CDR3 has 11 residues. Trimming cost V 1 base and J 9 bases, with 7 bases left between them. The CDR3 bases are TGCAGTGCTAGAGGCGAACTTGAGCAGTTCTTC. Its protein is CSARGELEQFF.

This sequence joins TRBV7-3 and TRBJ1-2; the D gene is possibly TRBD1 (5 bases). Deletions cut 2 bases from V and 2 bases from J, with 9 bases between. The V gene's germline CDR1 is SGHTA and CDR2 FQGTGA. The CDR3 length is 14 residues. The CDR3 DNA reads TGTGCCAGCAGCTTAGGCTCAGGGAACTATGGCTACACCTTC. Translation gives CASSLGSGNYGYTF.

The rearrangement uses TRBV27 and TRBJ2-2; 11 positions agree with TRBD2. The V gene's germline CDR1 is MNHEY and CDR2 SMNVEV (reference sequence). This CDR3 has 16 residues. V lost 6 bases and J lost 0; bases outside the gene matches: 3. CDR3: CASRPGLAANTGELFF. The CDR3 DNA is TGTGCCAGCAGACCGGGACTAGCGGCGAACACCGGGGAGCTGTTTTTT.

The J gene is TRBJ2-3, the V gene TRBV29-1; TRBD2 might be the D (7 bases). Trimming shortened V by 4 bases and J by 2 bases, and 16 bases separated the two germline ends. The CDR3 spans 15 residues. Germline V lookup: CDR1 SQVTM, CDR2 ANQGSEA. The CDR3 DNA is TGCAGCGTTGCTAGGGGGGCGGGGGACACAGATACGCAGTATTTT. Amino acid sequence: CSVARGAGDTDTQYF.

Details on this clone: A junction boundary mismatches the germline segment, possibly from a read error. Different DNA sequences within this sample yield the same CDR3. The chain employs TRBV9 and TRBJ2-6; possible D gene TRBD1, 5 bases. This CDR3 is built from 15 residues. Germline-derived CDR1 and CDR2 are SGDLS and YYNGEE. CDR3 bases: TGTGCCAGCAGCGTAGCTCCGTCTGGGGCCAACGGCCTGACTTTC. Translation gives CASSVAPSGANGLTF.

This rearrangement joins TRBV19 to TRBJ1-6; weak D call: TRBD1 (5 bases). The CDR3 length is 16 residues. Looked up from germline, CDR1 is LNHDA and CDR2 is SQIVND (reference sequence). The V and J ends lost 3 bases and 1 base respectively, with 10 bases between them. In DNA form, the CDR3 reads TGTGCCAGTAGTATCGCGGCAGGGTCCTATAATTCACCCCTCCACTTT. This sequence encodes CASSIAAGSYNSPLHF.

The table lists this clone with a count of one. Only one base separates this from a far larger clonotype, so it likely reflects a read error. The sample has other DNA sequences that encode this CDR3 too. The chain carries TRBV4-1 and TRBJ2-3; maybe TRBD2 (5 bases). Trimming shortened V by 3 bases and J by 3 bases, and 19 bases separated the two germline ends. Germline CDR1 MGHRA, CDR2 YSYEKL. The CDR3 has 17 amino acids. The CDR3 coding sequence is TGCGCCAGCAGCCAGGTATTACTCCCGAGGAGGACAGATACGCAGTATTTT. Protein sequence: CASSQVLLPRRTDTQYF.

CDR3 nucleotide sequence: TGTGCCGGTTGGACAGGGACGAATGAGCAGTTCTTC. This translates into CAGWTGTNEQFF. The rearrangement links TRBV7-9 to TRBJ2-1, with 8 bases lining up with TRBD1. The CDR3 consists of 12 residues. CDR1 and CDR2 (germline): SEHNR, FQNEAQ (reference sequence). Trimming removed 11 bases from V and 7 bases from J; junction bases left unmatched: 7.

Here the CDR3 DNA reads TGTGCCAGCAGTCCACCGGGACAGGCGATCGACGGGCAGTACTTC. This encodes CASSPPGQAIDGQYF. The V gene is TRBV27, the J gene TRBJ2-5, with 8 nucleotides matching TRBD1. CDR1 MNHEY and CDR2 SMNVEV come from the germline V gene (reference sequence). With 5 bases clipped from V and 11 bases from J, the junction kept 16 bases outside the gene matches. This CDR3 is 15 amino acids long.

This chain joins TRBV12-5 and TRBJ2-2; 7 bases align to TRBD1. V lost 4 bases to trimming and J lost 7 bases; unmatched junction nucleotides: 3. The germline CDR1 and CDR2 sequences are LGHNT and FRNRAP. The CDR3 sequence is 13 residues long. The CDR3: CASGYHRGGELFF. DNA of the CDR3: TGTGCTAGTGGTTATCACAGGGGCGGGGAGCTGTTTTTT.

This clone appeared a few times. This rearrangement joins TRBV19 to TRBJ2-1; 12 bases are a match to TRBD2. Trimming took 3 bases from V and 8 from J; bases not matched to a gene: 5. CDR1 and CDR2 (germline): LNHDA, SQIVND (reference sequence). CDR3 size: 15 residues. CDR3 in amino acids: CASSMTSGSFDEQFF. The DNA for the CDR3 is TGTGCCAGTAGTATGACTAGCGGGAGCTTCGATGAGCAGTTCTTC.

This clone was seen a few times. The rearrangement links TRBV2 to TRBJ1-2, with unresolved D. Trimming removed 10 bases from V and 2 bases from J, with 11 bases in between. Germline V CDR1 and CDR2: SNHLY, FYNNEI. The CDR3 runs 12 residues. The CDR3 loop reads CATSVGNYGYTF. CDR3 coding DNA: TGTGCCACCTCGGTCGGGAACTATGGCTACACCTTC.

CDR3 region: CSVVQGLLEQFF. Written as DNA, the CDR3 is TGCAGCGTTGTCCAGGGGCTCTTAGAGCAGTTCTTC. This chain links TRBV29-1 with TRBJ2-1; possible D gene TRBD1, 6 bases. V was shortened by 4 bases and J by 10 bases, with 14 bases between the two germline ends. Germline V lookup: CDR1 SQVTM, CDR2 ANQGSEA. This CDR3 region has 12 residues.

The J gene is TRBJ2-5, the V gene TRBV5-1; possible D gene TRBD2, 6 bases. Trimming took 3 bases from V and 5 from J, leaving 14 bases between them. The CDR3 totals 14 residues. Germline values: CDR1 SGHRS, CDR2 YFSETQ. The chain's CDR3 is CASSWRLGGETQYF. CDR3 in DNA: TGCGCCAGCAGCTGGAGACTAGGTGGTGAGACCCAGTACTTC.

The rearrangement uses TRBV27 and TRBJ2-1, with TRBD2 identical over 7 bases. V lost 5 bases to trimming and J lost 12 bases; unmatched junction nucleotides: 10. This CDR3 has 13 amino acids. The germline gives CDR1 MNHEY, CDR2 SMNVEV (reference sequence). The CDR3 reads CASSPPGGRGQFF. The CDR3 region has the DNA TGTGCCAGCAGTCCCCCGGGGGGTAGGGGGCAGTTCTTC.

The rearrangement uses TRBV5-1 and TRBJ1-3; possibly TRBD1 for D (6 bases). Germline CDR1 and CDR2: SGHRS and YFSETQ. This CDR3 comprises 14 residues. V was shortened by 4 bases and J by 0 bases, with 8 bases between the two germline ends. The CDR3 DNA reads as TGCGCCAGCAGCCCGGACAGCTCTGGAAACACCATATATTTT. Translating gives CASSPDSSGNTIYF.

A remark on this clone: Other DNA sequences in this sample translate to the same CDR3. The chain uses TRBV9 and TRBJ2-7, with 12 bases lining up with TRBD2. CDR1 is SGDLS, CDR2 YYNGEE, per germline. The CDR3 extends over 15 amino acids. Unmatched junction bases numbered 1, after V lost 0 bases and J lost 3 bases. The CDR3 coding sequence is TGTGCCAGCAGCGTAGGACTAGCGGGAGACTACGAGCAGTACTTC. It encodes CASSVGLAGDYEQYF.

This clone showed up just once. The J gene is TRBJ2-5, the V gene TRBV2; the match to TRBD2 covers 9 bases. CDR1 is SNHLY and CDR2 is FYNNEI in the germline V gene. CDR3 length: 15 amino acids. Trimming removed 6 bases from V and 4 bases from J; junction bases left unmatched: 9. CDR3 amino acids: CASRGSGLARETQYF. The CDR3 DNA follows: TGTGCCAGCAGAGGCTCGGGACTAGCAAGAGAGACCCAGTACTTC. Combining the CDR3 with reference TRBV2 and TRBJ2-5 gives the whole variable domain EPEVTQTPSHQVTQMGQEVILRCVPISNHLYFYWYRQILGQKVEFLVSFYNNEISEKSEIFDDQFSVERPDGSNFTLKIRSTKLEDSAMYFCASRGSGLARETQYFGPGTRLLVL.

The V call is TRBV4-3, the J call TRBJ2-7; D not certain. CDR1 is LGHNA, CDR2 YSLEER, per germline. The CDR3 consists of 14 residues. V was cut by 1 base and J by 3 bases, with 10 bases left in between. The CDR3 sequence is CASSQGPNYYEQYF. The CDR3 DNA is TGCGCCAGCAGCCAAGGACCCAACTACTACGAGCAGTACTTC.

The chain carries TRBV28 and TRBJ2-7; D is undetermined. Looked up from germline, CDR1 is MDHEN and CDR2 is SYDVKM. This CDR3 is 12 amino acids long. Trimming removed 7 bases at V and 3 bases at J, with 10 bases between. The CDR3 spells CASKRRSYEQYF. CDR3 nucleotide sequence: TGTGCCAGCAAGAGAAGAAGCTACGAGCAGTACTTC.

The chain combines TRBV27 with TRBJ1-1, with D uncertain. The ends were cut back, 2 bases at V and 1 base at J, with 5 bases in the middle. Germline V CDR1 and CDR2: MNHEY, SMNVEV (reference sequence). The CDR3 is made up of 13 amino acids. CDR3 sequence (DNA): TGTGCCAGCAGTTTAGACTCGAACACTGAAGCTTTCTTT. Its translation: CASSLDSNTEAFF.

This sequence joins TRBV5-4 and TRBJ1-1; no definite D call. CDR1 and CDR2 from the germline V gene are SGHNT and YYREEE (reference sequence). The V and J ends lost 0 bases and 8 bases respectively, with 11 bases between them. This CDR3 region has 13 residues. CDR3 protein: CASSLVGEEEAFF. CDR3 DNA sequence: TGTGCCAGCAGCTTGGTCGGGGAGGAGGAAGCTTTCTTT.

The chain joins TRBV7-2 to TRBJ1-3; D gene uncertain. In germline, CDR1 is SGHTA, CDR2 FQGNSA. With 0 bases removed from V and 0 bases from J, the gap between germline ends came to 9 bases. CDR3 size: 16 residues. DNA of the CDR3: TGTGCCAGCAGCTTAGCCCCCCGGGTCTCTGGAAACACCATATATTTT. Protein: CASSLAPRVSGNTIYF.

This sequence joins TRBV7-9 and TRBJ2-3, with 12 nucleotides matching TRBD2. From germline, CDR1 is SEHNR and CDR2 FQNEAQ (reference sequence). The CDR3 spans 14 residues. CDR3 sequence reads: CVTPGLAGPDTQYF. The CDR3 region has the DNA TGTGTCACTCCCGGACTAGCGGGACCAGATACGCAGTATTTT.

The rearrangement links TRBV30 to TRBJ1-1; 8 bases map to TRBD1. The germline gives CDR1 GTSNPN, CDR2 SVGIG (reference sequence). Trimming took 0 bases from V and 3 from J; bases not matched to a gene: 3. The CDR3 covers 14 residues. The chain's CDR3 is CAWSVGQGDTEAFF. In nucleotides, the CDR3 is TGTGCCTGGAGTGTTGGACAGGGCGACACTGAAGCTTTCTTT.